This section outlines one TCR beta chain sequence together with its context. The antigen remains unidentified. Sequenced by immunoSEQ multiplex PCR; TCRdb stores in-frame clones only, minus some. The data show some 190,000 clones, 80% to 90% seen once. The data derive from a study of T cell responses to AZD1222 COVID-19 vaccine. General study points: Reports indicate that nearly half of spike-specific TCRs are directed at unmutated variant regions.

The CDR3 is 14 amino acids. Germline V gene lookup returns CDR1 SNHLY and CDR2 FYNNEI. V shed 3 bases and J 5 bases; nucleotides not matched to a gene: 3. The sequence was collected from an adult in good health. This sample comprised peripheral blood, obtained on day 0 of AZD1222 vaccination. The V and J genes are TRBV2 and TRBJ1-4; the match to TRBD1 covers 7 bases. CDR3 region: CASSETGQNEKLFF. In nucleotides, the CDR3 is TGTGCCAGCAGTGAGACAGGGCAAAATGAAAAACTGTTTTTT.